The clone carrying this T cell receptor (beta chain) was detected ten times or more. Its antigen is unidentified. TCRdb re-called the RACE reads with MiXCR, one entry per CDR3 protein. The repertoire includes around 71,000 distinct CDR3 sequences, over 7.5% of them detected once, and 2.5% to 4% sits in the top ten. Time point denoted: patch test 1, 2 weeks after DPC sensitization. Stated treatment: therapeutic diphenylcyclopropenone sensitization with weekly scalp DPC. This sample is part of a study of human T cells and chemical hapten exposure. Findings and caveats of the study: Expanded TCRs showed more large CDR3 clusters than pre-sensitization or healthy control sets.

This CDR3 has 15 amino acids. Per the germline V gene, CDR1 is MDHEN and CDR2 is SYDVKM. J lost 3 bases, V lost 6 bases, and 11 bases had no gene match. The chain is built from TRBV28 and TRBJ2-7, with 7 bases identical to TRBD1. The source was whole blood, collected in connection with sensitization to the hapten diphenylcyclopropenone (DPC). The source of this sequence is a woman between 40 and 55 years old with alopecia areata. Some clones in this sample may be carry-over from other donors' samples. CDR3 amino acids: CASSSNRDSRYEQYF. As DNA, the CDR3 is TGTGCCAGCAGCTCCAACCGGGACAGCCGCTACGAGCAGTACTTC.